The TCR beta chain described here comes from a study of blood T cell repertoires in COVID-19. Assay: immunoSEQ multiplex PCR; the TCRdb copy retains only in-frame clones and omits some. The data hold 130,000 to 150,000 clones, with roughly 82% observed a single time. This CDR3 contains 13 residues. J lost 3 bases, V lost 5 bases, and 2 bases had no gene match. CDR1 SGHTA and CDR2 FQGTGA come from the germline V gene. The sequence was obtained from a human donor in a cohort sampled during active COVID-19. Source material: peripheral blood. The rearrangement joins TRBV7-3 to TRBJ1-1, with 8 bases matching TRBD1. In nucleotides, the CDR3 is TGTGCCAGCAGCGCGGACAGGGACACTGAAGCTTTCTTT. Translating gives CASSADRDTEAFF.